The sequence of this T cell receptor beta chain was determined in a study of T cell responses to AZD1222 COVID-19 vaccine. Study-level information: Doses given second, at about 4 or about 12 weeks, were pooled.

The germline V gene has CDR1 MDHEN and CDR2 SYDVKM. The ends lost 5 bases at V and 3 bases at J; junction bases unmatched: 4. The CDR3 length is 14 residues. Study outcomes and limitations: Among those given AZD1222, only six were seropositive at baseline. Close to half of all spike-specific TCRs reportedly target regions of the variants that are unmutated.

About this clone itself: No antigen is known for it.

Repertoires were generated with immunoSEQ multiplex PCR, while TCRdb's copy carries only in-frame clones and drops some. This sample has some 130,000 clones, with over 75% found just once. The sample was peripheral blood, taken on day 0 of AZD1222 vaccination. J is TRBJ1-5 and V is TRBV28, with 7 bases that match TRBD1. This TCR was recovered from an adult in good health. The CDR3 sequence: CASSRDSLNQPQHF. DNA for the CDR3: TGTGCCAGCAGTCGGGACAGCCTCAATCAGCCCCAGCATTTT.